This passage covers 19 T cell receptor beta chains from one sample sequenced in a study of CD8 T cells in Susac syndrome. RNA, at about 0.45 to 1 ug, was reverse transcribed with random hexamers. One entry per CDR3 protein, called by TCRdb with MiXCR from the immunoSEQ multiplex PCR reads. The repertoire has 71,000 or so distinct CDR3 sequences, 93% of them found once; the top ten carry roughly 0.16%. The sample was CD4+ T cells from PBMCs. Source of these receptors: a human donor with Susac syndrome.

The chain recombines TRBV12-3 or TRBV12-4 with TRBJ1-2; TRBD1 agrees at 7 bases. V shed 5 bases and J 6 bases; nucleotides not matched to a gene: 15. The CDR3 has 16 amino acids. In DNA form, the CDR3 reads TGTGCCAGCAGTCCGTACAACAGGGGCCCCACGAATGGCTACACCTTC. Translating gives CASSPYNRGPTNGYTF.

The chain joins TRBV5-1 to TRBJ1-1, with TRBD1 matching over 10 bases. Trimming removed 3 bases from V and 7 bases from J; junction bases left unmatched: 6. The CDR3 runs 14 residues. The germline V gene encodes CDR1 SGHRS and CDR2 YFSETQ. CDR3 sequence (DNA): TGCGCCAGCAGCTCGCGGGGGACAGGGGTTGAAGCTTTCTTT. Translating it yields CASSSRGTGVEAFF.

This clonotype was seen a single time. The CDR3: CASSLTPGQGLGDEQFF. CDR3 DNA sequence: TGTGCCAGCAGCTTAACCCCGGGACAGGGGCTTGGGGATGAGCAGTTCTTC. This chain links TRBV7-3 with TRBJ2-1; TRBD1 matches at 10 bases. The CDR3 contains 17 residues. The germline gives CDR1 SGHTA, CDR2 FQGTGA. The junction had 10 bases not matched to a gene; V was cut back by 0 bases and J by 8 bases. Drawing the rest from reference TRBV7-3 and TRBJ2-1, the complete variable domain is GAGVSQTPSNKVTEKGKYVELRCDPISGHTALYWYRQSLGQGPEFLIYFQGTGAADDSGLPNDRFFAVRPEGSVSTLKIQRTERGDSAVYLCASSLTPGQGLGDEQFFGPGTRLTVL.

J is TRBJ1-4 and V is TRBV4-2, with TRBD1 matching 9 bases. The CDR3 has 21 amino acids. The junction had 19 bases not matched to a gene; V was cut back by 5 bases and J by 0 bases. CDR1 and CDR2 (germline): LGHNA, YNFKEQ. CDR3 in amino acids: CASSTRLPGQGSGTTNEKLFF. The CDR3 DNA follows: TGTGCCAGCAGCACAAGATTACCGGGACAGGGCTCCGGCACAACTAATGAAAAACTGTTTTTT.

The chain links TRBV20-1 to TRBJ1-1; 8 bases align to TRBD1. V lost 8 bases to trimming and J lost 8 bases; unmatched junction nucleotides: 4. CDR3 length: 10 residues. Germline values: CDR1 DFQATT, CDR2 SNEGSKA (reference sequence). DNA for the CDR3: TGCAGTTGTGGGGACAGGGAAGCTTTCTTT. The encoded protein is CSCGDREAFF.

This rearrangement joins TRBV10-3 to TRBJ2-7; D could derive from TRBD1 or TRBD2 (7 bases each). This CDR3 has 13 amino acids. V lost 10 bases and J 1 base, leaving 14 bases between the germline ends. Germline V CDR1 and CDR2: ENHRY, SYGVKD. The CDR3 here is CATGGDTSYEQYF. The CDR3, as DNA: TGTGCCACAGGGGGGGACACGTCCTACGAGCAGTACTTC.

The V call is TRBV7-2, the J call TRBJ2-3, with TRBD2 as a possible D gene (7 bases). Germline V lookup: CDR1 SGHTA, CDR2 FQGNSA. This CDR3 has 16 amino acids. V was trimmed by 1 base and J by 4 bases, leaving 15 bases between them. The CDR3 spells CASSLEPGGNADTQYF. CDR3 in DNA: TGTGCCAGCAGCTTAGAGCCGGGGGGCAACGCAGATACGCAGTATTTT.

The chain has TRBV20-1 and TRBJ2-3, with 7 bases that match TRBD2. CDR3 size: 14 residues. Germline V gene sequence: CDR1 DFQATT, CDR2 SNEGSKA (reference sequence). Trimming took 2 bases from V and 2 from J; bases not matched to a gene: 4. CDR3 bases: TGCAGTGCTAGACGGGACTACGACACAGATACGCAGTATTTT. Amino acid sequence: CSARRDYDTDTQYF.

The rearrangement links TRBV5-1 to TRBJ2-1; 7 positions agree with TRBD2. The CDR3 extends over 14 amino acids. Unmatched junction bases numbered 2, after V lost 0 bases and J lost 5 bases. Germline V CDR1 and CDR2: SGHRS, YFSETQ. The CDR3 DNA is TGCGCCAGCAGCTTGGTCGGGACTAACAATGAGCAGTTCTTC. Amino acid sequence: CASSLVGTNNEQFF.

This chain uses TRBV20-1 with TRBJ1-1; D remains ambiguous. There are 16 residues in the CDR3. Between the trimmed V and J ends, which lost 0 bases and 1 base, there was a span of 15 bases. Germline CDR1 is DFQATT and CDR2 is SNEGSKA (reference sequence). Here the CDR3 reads CSARDYLRRENTEAFF. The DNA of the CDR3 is TGCAGTGCTAGAGATTATCTTAGGAGGGAGAACACTGAAGCTTTCTTT.

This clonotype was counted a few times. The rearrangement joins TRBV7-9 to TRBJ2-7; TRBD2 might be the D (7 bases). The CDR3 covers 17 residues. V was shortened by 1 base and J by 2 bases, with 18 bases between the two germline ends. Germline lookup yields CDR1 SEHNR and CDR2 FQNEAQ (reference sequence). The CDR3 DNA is TGTGCCAGCAGCTTAGTACGGGGGGCCCACCCTGCCTACGAGCAGTACTTC. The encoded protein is CASSLVRGAHPAYEQYF.

The CDR3 region has the DNA TGTGCCAGCAGCTTAGCGCACTCCGCTGAAGCTTTCTTT. It yields the protein CASSLAHSAEAFF. The chain links TRBV7-2 to TRBJ1-1, with D unresolved. The CDR3 contains 13 residues. Germline V gene lookup returns CDR1 SGHTA and CDR2 FQGNSA. V was trimmed by 0 bases and J by 6 bases, leaving 8 bases between them.

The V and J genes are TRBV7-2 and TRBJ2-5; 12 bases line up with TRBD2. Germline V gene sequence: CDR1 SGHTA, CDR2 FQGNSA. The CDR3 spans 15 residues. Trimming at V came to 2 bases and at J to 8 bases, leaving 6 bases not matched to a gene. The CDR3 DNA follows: TGTGCCAGCAGCTTAAAAACTAGCGGGGGGCCAACCCAGTACTTC. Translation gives CASSLKTSGGPTQYF.

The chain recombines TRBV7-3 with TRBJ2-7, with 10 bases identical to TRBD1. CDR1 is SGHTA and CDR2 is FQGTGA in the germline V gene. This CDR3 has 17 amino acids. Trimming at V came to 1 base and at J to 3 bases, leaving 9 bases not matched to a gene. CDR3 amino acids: CASSLKAGQGEDYEQYF. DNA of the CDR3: TGTGCCAGCAGCTTAAAGGCCGGACAGGGGGAGGACTACGAGCAGTACTTC.

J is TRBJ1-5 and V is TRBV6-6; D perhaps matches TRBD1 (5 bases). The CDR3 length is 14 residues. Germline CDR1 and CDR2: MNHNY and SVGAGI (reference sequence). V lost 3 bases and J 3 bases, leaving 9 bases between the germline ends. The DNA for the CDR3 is TGTGCCAGCAGTTATGGGGGGATCAATCAGCCCCAGCATTTT. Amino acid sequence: CASSYGGINQPQHF.

The CDR3 DNA reads TGCAGTGCTCCTCCCTGGGATAGCGCCCAAGAGACCCAGTACTTC. Encoded protein: CSAPPWDSAQETQYF. The V gene is TRBV20-1, the J gene TRBJ2-5, with D maybe TRBD2 (5 bases). The CDR3 is 15 amino acids. CDR1 DFQATT and CDR2 SNEGSKA come from the germline V gene (reference sequence). Trimming shortened V by 5 bases and J by 1 base, and 17 bases separated the two germline ends.

The CDR3 nucleotides read TGTGCCAGCAGGGAGACAGGAGGGGGTCAGCCCCAGCATTTT. Translation gives CASRETGGGQPQHF. V is TRBV6-1 and J is TRBJ1-5; possible D gene TRBD1, 6 bases. Trimming removed 6 bases at V and 6 bases at J, with 15 bases between. The germline CDR1 and CDR2 sequences are MNHNS and SASEGT. The length of the CDR3 is 14 residues.

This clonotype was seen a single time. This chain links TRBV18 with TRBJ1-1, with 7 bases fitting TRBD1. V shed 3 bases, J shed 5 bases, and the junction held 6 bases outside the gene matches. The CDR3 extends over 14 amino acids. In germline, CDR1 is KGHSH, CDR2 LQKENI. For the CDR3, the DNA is TGTGCCAGCTCACCCGGAGGGGGCGAGACTGAAGCTTTCTTT. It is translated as CASSPGGGETEAFF.

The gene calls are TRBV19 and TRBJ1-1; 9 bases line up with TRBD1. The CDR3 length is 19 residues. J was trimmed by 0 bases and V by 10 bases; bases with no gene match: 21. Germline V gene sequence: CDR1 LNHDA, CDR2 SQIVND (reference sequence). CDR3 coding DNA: TGTGCCACTAAGCCGGGACAGGGCTTTGCGAGGAGGATGAACACTGAAGCTTTCTTT. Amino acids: CATKPGQGFARRMNTEAFF.